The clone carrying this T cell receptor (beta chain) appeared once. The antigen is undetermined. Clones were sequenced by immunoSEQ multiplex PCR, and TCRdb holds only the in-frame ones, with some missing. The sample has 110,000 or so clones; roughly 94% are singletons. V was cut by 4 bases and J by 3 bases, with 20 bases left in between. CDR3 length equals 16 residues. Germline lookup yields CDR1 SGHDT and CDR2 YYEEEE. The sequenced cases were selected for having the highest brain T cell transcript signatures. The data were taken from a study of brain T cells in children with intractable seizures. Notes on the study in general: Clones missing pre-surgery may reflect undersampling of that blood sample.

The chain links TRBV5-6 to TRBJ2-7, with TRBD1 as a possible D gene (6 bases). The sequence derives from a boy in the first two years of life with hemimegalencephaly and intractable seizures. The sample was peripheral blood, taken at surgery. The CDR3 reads CASSLVALDRGYEQYF. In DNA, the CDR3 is TGTGCCAGCAGCCTTGTTGCCCTGGACAGAGGCTACGAGCAGTACTTC.